This T cell receptor beta chain was captured in a study of cytomegalovirus exposure and HLA in healthy donors. At the level of the study: Tens of millions of unique TCRs from HLA-typed donors were held in an early release of data. Study results and caveats: Among immune exposure information, only CMV serostatus was available. TCR beta sequences numbering 16,951 were associated with HLA alleles at 0.05 false discovery rate in a later analysis.

Primers for the PCR totalled 60 Vbeta and 13 Jbeta. The data were produced by immunoSEQ multiplex PCR, yet TCRdb's version contains in-frame clones alone and is incomplete. The sample lists approximately 140,000 clones, just under 80% occurring once. This clone is a singleton in its sample. The antigen is unknown. Germline V lookup: CDR1 LNHDA, CDR2 SQIVND (reference sequence). This CDR3 comprises 15 residues. The junction had 4 bases not matched to a gene; V was cut back by 5 bases and J by 1 base. The source of this sequence is a young woman in good health and CMV-seronegative. The sample was PBMCs. V and J are TRBV19 and TRBJ1-1, with 10 bases fitting TRBD1. CDR3: CASSFRTGGNTEAFF. The DNA for the CDR3 is TGTGCCAGTAGTTTCCGGACAGGGGGGAACACTGAAGCTTTCTTT.